These T cell receptor beta chains were read from a single sample in a study of control samples from healthy donors and cancer patients. Sequencing was performed with immunoSEQ multiplex PCR; in TCRdb, only in-frame clones are kept and a portion is missing. This sample has around 140,000 clones, with about 92% found just once. The sequencing sample was made of blood. The receptors were sampled from a woman aged 45-65 years in good health. CDR3s include the opening cysteine and the closing phenylalanine or tryptophan. A D gene is named only where the DNA matches it firmly. Rows give clone size only sometimes, using once, few, many, or a class for an expanded clone.

>-|-|TRBJ1-6|TRBV5-1
CASSLGLTPYNSPLHF
>-|-|TRBJ2-7|TRBV2
CASTQGPSDSYEQYF
>-|TRBD1|TRBJ2-1|TRBV19
CASSARTGSAPFF
>-|TRBD2|TRBJ2-3|TRBV10-3
CAISLAGGETDTQYF
>-|TRBD2|TRBJ2-2|TRBV27
CASSLSQGLAGADGELFF
>-|TRBD1|TRBJ1-2|TRBV7-2
CASSYTGGARYGYTF
>-|-|TRBJ2-3|TRBV5-8
CASSLGDRMGTDTQYF
>-|TRBD1|TRBJ1-2|TRBV2
CATPGGAFRNYGYTF
>-|TRBD1|TRBJ1-1|TRBV5-1
CASSLAGTGNTEAFF
>-|-|TRBJ2-3|TRBV5-1
CASSLGAGKDTQYF
>-|-|TRBJ2-7|TRBV18
CASSPGQSRFGEQYF
>-|TRBD1|TRBJ1-6|TRBV6-5
CASSYRGLGNSPLHF
>-|TRBD1|TRBJ1-2|TRBV9
CASNKDRGHGYTF
>-|-|TRBJ2-1|TRBV5-1
CASSSFSDNEQFF
>-|-|TRBJ1-1|TRBV9
CASSPPGGGEAFF
>-|TRBD1|TRBJ1-1|TRBV6-5
CASSLQTGVTEAFF
>-|-|TRBJ2-6|TRBV2
CASSVESSGANVLTF
>-|-|TRBJ1-1|TRBV13
CASSLGRGSEAFF
>-|TRBD1|TRBJ2-7|TRBV28
CASSSPGQAQDEQYF
>-|-|TRBJ2-5|TRBV3-1/TRBV3-2
CASSQEVETQYF
>-|-|TRBJ1-1|TRBV28
CASSLSPPGDTEAFF
>-|-|TRBJ1-1|TRBV28
CASSSFGGANTEAFF
>-|-|TRBJ1-5|TRBV6-5
CASSPLTGRDQPQHF
>-|-|TRBJ2-1|TRBV5-8
CASSSGRTSRDEQFF
>once|TRBD2|TRBJ2-2|TRBV5-4
CASSSAGELTGELFF
>-|TRBD1|TRBJ2-1|TRBV4-1
CASSPRTGFGEQFF
>-|-|TRBJ1-4|TRBV25-1
CASYGGQKLFF
>-|-|TRBJ1-5|TRBV5-1
CASSPDSRNQPQHF
>-|TRBD2|TRBJ2-1|TRBV18
CASSPTSGSNEQFF
>-|TRBD1|TRBJ1-2|TRBV28
CASSLYRTGNYGYTF
>-|-|TRBJ2-3|TRBV5-5
CASSLKFDSGFTDTQYF
>-|-|TRBJ2-1|TRBV7-2
CASSPKGPAGDEQFF
>-|-|TRBJ2-1|TRBV9
CASSVGGQSYNEQFF
>-|TRBD2|TRBJ2-3|TRBV2
CASSSGAGGTDTQYF
>once|TRBD1|TRBJ1-6|TRBV30
CAWRLDRGLSPLHF
>-|-|TRBJ2-7|TRBV25-1
CASSAKGLGSYEQYF
>-|TRBD1|TRBJ2-5|TRBV29-1
CSVVDRVLQETQYF
>-|TRBD2|TRBJ2-1|TRBV5-6
CASSLTSGVGEQFF
>-|-|TRBJ1-3|TRBV28
CASTPGYRSGNTIYF
>-|TRBD1|TRBJ2-1|TRBV6-5
CASSYWDRHNEQFF
>-|-|TRBJ2-3|TRBV19
CASRRSGSTDTQYF
>-|-|TRBJ2-7|TRBV6-5
CASTSGTPAYEQYF
>-|-|TRBJ2-7|TRBV7-9
CASSSTPGGARGVYEQYF
>-|-|TRBJ1-1|TRBV6-5
CASSKPSMNTEAFF
>-|-|TRBJ2-7|TRBV29-1
CSVEDPDSYEQYF